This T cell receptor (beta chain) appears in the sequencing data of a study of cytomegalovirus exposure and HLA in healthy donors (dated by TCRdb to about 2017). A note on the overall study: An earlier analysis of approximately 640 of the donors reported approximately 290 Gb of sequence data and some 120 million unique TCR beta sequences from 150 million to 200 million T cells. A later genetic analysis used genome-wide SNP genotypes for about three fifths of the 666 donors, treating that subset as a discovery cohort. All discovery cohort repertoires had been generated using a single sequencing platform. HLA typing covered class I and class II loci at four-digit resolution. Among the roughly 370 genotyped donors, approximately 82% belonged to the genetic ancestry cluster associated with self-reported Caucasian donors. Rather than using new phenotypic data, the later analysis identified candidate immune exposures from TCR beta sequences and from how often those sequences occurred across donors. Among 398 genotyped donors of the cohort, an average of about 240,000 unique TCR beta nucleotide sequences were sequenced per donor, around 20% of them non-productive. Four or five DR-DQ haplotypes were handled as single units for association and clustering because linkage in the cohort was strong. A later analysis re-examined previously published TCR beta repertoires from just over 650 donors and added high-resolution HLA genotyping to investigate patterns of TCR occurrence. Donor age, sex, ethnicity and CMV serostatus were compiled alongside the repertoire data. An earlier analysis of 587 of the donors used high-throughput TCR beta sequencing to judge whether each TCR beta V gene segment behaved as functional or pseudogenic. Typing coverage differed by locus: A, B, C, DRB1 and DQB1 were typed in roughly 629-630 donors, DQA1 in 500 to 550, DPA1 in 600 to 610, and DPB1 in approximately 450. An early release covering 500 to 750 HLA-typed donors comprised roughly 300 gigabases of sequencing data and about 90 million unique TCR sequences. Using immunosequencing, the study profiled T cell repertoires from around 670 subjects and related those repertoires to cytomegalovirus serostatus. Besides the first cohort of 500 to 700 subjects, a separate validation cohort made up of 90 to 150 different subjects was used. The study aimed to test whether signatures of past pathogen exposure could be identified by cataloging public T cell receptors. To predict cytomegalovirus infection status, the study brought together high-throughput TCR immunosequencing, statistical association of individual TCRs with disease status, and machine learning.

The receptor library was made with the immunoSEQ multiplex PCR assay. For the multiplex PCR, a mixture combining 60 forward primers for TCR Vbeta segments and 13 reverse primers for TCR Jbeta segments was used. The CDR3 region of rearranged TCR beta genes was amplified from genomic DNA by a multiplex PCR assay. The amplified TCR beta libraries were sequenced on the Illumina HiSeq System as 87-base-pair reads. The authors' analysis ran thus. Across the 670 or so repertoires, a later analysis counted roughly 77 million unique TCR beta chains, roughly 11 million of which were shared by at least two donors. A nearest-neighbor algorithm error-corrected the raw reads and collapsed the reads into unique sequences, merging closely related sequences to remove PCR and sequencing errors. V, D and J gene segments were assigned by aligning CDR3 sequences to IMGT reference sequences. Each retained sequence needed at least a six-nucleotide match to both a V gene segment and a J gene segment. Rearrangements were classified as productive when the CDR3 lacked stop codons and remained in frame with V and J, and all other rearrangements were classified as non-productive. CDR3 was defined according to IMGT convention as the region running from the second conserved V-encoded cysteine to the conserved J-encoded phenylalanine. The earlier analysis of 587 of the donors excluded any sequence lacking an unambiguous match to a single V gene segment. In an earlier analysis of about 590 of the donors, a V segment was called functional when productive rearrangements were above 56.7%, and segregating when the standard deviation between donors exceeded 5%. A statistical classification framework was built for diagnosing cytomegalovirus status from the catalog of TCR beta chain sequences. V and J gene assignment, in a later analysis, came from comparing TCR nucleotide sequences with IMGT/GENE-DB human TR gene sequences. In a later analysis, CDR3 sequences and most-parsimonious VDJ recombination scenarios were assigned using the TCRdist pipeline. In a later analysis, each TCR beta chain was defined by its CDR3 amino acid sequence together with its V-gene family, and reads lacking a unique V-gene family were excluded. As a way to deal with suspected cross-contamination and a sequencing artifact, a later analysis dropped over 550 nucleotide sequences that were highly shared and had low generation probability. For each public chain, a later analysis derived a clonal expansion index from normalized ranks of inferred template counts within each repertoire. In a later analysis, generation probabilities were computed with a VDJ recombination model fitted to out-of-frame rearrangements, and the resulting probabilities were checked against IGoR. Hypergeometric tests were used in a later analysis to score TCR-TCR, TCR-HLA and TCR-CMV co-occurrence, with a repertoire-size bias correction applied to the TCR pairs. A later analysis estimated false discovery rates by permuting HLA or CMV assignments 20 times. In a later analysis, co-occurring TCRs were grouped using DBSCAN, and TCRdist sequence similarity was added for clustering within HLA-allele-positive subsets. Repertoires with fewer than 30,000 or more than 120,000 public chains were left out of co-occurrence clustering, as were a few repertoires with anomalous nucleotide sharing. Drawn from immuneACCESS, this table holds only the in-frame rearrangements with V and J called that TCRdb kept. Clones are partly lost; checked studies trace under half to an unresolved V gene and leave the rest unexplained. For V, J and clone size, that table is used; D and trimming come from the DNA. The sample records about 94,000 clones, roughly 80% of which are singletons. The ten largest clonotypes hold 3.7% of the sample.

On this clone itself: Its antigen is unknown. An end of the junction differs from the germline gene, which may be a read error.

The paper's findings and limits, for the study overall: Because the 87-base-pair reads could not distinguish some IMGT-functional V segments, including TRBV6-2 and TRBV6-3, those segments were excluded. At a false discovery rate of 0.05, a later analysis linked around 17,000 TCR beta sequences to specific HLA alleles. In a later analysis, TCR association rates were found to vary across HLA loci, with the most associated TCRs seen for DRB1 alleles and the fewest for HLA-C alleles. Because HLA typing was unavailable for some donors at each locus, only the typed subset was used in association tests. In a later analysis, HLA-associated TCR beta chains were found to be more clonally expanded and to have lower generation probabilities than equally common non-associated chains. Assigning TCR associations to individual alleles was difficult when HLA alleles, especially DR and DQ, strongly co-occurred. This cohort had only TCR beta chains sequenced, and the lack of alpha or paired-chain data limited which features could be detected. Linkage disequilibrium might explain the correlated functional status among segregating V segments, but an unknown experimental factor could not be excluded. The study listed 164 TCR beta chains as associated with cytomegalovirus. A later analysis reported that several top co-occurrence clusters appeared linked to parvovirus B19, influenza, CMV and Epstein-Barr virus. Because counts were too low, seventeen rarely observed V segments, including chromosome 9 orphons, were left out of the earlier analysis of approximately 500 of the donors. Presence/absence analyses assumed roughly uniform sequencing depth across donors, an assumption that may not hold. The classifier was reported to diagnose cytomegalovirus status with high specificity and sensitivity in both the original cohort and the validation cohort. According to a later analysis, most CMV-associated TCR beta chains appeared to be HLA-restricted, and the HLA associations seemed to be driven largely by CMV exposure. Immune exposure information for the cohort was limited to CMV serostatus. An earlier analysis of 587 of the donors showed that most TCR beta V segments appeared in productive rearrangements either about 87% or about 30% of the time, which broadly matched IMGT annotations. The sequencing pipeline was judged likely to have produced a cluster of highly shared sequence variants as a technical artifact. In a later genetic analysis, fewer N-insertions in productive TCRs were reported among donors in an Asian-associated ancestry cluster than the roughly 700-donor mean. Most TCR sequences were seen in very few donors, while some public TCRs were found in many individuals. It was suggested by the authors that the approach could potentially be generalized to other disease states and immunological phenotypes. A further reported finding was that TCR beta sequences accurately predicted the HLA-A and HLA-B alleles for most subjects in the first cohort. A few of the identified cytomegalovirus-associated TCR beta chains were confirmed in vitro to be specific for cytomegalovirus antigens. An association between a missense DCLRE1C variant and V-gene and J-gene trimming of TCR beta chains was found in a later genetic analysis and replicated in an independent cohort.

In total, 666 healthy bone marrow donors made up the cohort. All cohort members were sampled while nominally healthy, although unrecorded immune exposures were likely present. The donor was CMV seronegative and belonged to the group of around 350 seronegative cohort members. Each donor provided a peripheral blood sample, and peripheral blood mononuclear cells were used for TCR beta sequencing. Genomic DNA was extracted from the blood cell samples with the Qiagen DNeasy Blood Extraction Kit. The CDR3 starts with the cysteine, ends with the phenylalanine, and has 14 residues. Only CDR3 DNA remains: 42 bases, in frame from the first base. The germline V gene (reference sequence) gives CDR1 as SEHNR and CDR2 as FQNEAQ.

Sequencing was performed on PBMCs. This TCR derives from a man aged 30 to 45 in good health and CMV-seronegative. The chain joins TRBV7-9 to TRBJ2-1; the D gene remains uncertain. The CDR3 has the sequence CSSSLDGLNNEQFF. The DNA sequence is TGTTCCAGCAGCTTAGATGGGCTGAACAATGAGCAGTTCTTC.